The 22 T cell receptor beta chains below were found in one sample sequenced in a study of radiotherapy plus CTLA-4 blockade in lung cancer. Only in-frame clones appear in the TCRdb table, and some are missing; sequencing was by immunoSEQ multiplex PCR. The sample includes about 68,000 clones, 65% to 80% of them seen just once. The sequencing used peripheral blood, collected from a patient treated with radiotherapy plus ipilimumab. Source of these receptors: a human donor with non-small cell lung cancer who had a complete response to radiotherapy plus ipilimumab.

V usage is TRBV4-3 and J usage is TRBJ2-1; no definite D call. Germline V gene data show CDR1 as LGHNA and CDR2 as YSLEER. V shed 0 bases and J shed 4 bases, with 10 bases lying between them. The CDR3 loop spans 15 amino acids. The CDR3 nucleotides read TGCGCCAGCAGCCAAGAGGTCGGCAGGTACAATGAGCAGTTCTTC. Residues: CASSQEVGRYNEQFF.

This clone was observed a handful of times. The chain recombines TRBV5-4 with TRBJ2-2, with 14 bases aligning to TRBD2. V shed 0 bases and J 1 base; nucleotides not matched to a gene: 8. Germline V lookup: CDR1 SGHNT, CDR2 YYREEE (reference sequence). The CDR3 consists of 20 residues. The CDR3, as DNA: TGTGCCAGCAGCTTGGACTTGGGACTAGCGGGGGCGGAGAACACCGGGGAGCTGTTTTTT. It specifies CASSLDLGLAGAENTGELFF.

The chain employs TRBV7-9 and TRBJ1-1; TRBD1 is a possible D gene (6 bases). Per the germline V gene, CDR1 is SEHNR and CDR2 is FQNEAQ (reference sequence). V lost 5 bases to trimming and J lost 7 bases, with 11 bases between them. There are 12 residues in the CDR3. The CDR3 region is CASSLRDIEAFF. CDR3 nucleotide sequence: TGTGCCAGCAGCCTCCGGGACATTGAAGCTTTCTTT.

The rearrangement uses TRBV5-1 and TRBJ1-6; D is ambiguous. This CDR3 is 14 amino acids long. CDR1 SGHRS and CDR2 YFSETQ come from the germline V gene. Trimming took off 0 bases at V and 10 bases at J, with 11 bases between the two ends. CDR3 in DNA: TGCGCCAGCAGCTTGGCTGGCAGCGAATCACCCCTCCACTTT. Residues: CASSLAGSESPLHF.

V gene TRBV18 combines with J gene TRBJ2-7; tentative D call: TRBD2 (6 bases). The V end lost 4 bases, the J end lost 7 bases, and 23 bases lay between the germline ends. Germline assignment: CDR1 KGHSH and CDR2 LQKENI. The CDR3 is 16 amino acids. The chain's CDR3 is CASSQVGVGRRGEQYV. DNA for the CDR3: TGTGCCAGCTCACAGGTCGGGGTGGGCCGGCGGGGTGAGCAGTACGTC.

The CDR3 nucleotides are TGTGCCAGCAGCTCGTCGGGCCACCCCCTATACAATGAGCAGTTCTTC. As protein: CASSSSGHPLYNEQFF. The rearrangement links TRBV11-2 to TRBJ2-1; D is unclear. Germline CDR1 and CDR2: SGHAT and FQNNGV. V shed 4 bases and J shed 4 bases, with 17 bases lying between them. The CDR3 runs 16 residues.

This chain connects TRBV6-5 to TRBJ1-6; 7 bases align to TRBD1. Germline V gene lookup returns CDR1 MNHEY and CDR2 SVGAGI. V gave up 2 bases and J gave up 8 bases; unmatched junction bases: 3. The CDR3 has 14 amino acids. CDR3 amino acids: CASSYETGDSPLHF. The CDR3 DNA reads TGTGCCAGCAGTTACGAAACAGGGGATTCACCCCTCCACTTT.

V and J are TRBV7-6 and TRBJ1-3; D gene unclear. The V end lost 2 bases, the J end lost 2 bases, and 10 bases lay between the germline ends. The CDR3 runs to 15 residues. Germline CDR1 SGHVS, CDR2 FNYEAQ. DNA of the CDR3: TGTGCCAGCAGCTTACGTGAGGGTACTGGAAACACCATATATTTT. Encoded protein: CASSLREGTGNTIYF.

Points on this clone: Germline and junction disagree at one end, which may indicate a read error. In the same sample, other DNA sequences code for this CDR3. V and J are TRBV30 and TRBJ1-5; TRBD1 matches at 7 bases. The CDR3 covers 13 residues. CDR1 and CDR2 (germline): GTSNPN, SVGIG (reference sequence). Here the CDR3 reads CAWSLGQEKAQHF. CDR3 DNA: TGTGCCTGGAGCCTTGGACAGGAAAAGGCCCAGCACTTT.

The chain combines TRBV10-3 with TRBJ2-1; 7 bases agree with TRBD2. Germline loops: CDR1 ENHRY, CDR2 SYGVKD. V shed 6 bases, J shed 1 base, and the junction held 3 bases outside the gene matches. The CDR3 has 14 residues. The CDR3 sequence: CAIRPAGSYNEQFF. For the CDR3, the DNA is TGTGCCATCAGGCCAGCGGGATCCTACAATGAGCAGTTCTTC.

The rearrangement uses TRBV6-8 and TRBJ1-5, with unresolved D. The V gene lost 4 bases and the J gene lost 4 bases, with 20 bases spanning the gap. This CDR3 is built from 17 residues. From germline, CDR1 is MNHGY and CDR2 SAAAGT. CDR3 sequence reads: CASSFLSERRRNQPQHF. The CDR3 DNA is TGTGCCAGCAGTTTCTTGTCAGAGAGACGTCGTAATCAGCCCCAGCATTTT.

This chain uses TRBV5-5 with TRBJ2-1; 8 bases fit TRBD1. After removal of 4 bases from V and 10 bases from J, the junction contained 10 bases not matched to a gene. Per the germline V gene, CDR1 is SGHKS and CDR2 is YYEKEE (reference sequence). The CDR3 extends over 14 amino acids. The CDR3 reads CASSPRDRTNEQFF. Written as DNA, the CDR3 is TGTGCCAGCAGCCCTCGGGACAGGACCAACGAGCAGTTCTTC.

The table lists this clone with a count of one. The chain employs TRBV7-9 and TRBJ2-1; 10 positions agree with TRBD2. Germline CDR1 SEHNR, CDR2 FQNEAQ (reference sequence). This CDR3 comprises 16 residues. With V trimmed by 5 bases and J by 8 bases, 12 bases remained unmatched. The CDR3 sequence is CASSRRTSGPLDEQFF. In DNA, the CDR3 is TGTGCCAGCAGCCGCCGGACTAGCGGTCCTCTCGATGAGCAGTTCTTC.

This clone was counted a few times. Here the CDR3 reads CASRVGQGMYGYTF. DNA of the CDR3: TGTGCCAGCAGGGTGGGACAGGGGATGTATGGCTACACCTTC. The genes are TRBV28 and TRBJ1-2, with TRBD1 matching over 10 bases. The CDR3 is 14 amino acids. Germline assignment: CDR1 MDHEN and CDR2 SYDVKM. The junction had 6 bases not matched to a gene; V was cut back by 6 bases and J by 5 bases.

This sequence joins TRBV9 and TRBJ2-1, with 7 nucleotides matching TRBD2. The CDR3 loop spans 16 amino acids. Trimming at V came to 0 bases and at J to 2 bases, leaving 5 bases not matched to a gene. Germline CDR1 and CDR2: SGDLS and YYNGEE. The CDR3 spells CASSVDSGGTYNEQFF. The CDR3, as DNA: TGTGCCAGCAGCGTAGATTCGGGAGGAACCTACAATGAGCAGTTCTTC.

This chain links TRBV4-3 with TRBJ1-1, with D unresolved. V lost 4 bases to trimming and J lost 3 bases, with 9 bases between them. This CDR3 comprises 13 residues. Germline-derived CDR1 and CDR2 are LGHNA and YSLEER. In DNA, the CDR3 is TGCGCCAGCAGCCGGTTAAGGGACACTGAAGCTTTCTTT. This translates into CASSRLRDTEAFF.

Written as DNA, the CDR3 is TGTGCCTGGAGTCTTGGCCCTTTAAATGGCTACACCTTC. Its translation: CAWSLGPLNGYTF. The chain uses TRBV30 and TRBJ1-2, with D uncertain. This CDR3 comprises 13 residues. Germline CDR1 GTSNPN, CDR2 SVGIG (reference sequence). V was trimmed by 2 bases and J by 6 bases, leaving 13 bases between them.

The chain combines TRBV30 with TRBJ1-5; D may be TRBD1 (6 bases). There are 13 residues in the CDR3. The germline CDR1 and CDR2 sequences are GTSNPN and SVGIG (reference sequence). V lost 3 bases and J lost 5, with 11 bases in between. CDR3 protein: CAWRGGWDQPQHF. CDR3 bases: TGTGCCTGGAGAGGGGGGTGGGATCAGCCCCAGCATTTT.

The V gene is TRBV6-5, the J gene TRBJ1-5, with TRBD1 matching 7 bases. CDR1 is MNHEY, CDR2 SVGAGI, per germline. CDR3 length equals 14 residues. J gave up 7 bases and V 2 bases, and 5 bases lay outside the gene matches. CDR3 in DNA: TGTGCCAGCAGTTACCCGACAGGGCACCAGCCCCAGCATTTT. Amino acid sequence: CASSYPTGHQPQHF.

The chain has TRBV5-8 and TRBJ1-6, with a tentative D call TRBD1 (5 bases). V gave up 2 bases and J gave up 7 bases, with 16 bases separating them. Looked up from germline, CDR1 is SGHTS and CDR2 is YDEGEE. The CDR3 extends over 16 amino acids. CDR3 protein: CASSFWRGSGNSPLHF. CDR3 DNA: TGTGCCAGCAGCTTTTGGCGGGGCAGTGGCAATTCACCCCTCCACTTT.

The rearrangement links TRBV6-6 to TRBJ2-2; possible D gene TRBD1, 5 bases. Trimming shortened V by 8 bases and J by 1 base, and 11 bases separated the two germline ends. Germline CDR1 and CDR2: MNHNY and SVGAGI (reference sequence). This CDR3 comprises 14 residues. CDR3 in DNA: TGTGCCAGCTCCGCAGGGTGGAACACCGGGGAGCTGTTTTTT. It encodes CASSAGWNTGELFF.

The genes are TRBV18 and TRBJ1-4; D remains unclear. This CDR3 has 17 amino acids. Germline V gene data show CDR1 as KGHSH and CDR2 as LQKENI. V was pared by 1 base and J by 7 bases, with 19 bases between. The CDR3 spells CASSPQNSSPSGEKLFF. The DNA of the CDR3 is TGTGCCAGCTCACCACAAAATAGCTCGCCTTCTGGTGAAAAACTGTTTTTT.